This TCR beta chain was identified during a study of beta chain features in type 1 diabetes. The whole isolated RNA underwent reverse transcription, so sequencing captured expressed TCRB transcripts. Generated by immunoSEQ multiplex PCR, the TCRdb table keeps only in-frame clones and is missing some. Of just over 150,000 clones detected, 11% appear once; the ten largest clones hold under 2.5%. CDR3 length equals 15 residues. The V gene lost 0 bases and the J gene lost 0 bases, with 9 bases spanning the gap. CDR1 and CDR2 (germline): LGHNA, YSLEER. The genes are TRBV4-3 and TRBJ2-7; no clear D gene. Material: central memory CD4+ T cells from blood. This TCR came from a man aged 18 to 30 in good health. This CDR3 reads CASSQDQKYSYEQYF. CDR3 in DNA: TGCGCCAGCAGCCAAGATCAAAAATACTCCTACGAGCAGTACTTC.